Detailed here is one T cell receptor beta chain. Looked up from germline, CDR1 is SGHRS and CDR2 is YFSETQ. The CDR3 contains 17 residues. Trimming removed 1 base from V and 5 bases from J; junction bases left unmatched: 12. TCRdb independently ran MiXCR on the 5' RACE reads; one entry per CDR3 protein. The data contain around 350,000 distinct CDR3 sequences, around 10% of them singletons. The record originates from a study of T cells after yellow fever vaccination. The chain links TRBV5-1 to TRBJ2-5, with 9 bases identical to TRBD2. The specimen was PBMCs, collected on the day of the first yellow fever vaccination. The receptor comes from a man in his late teens or twenties who received the YFV17D yellow fever vaccine. The CDR3 region has the DNA TGCGCCAGCAGCTTGCACACCCCATCGAGCGGGGGGGAGACCCAGTACTTC. This sequence encodes CASSLHTPSSGGETQYF.